The 19 T cell receptor beta chains given below trace back to one sample, sequenced in a study of cytomegalovirus exposure and HLA in healthy donors. Both 60 Vbeta primers and 13 Jbeta primers went into the PCR. Assay: immunoSEQ multiplex PCR; the TCRdb copy retains only in-frame clones and omits some. The table lists almost 85,000 clones, about 77% of them singletons. The material sequenced was PBMCs. These receptors were collected from a male donor in good health and CMV-seropositive.

The chain joins TRBV28 to TRBJ2-7, with D possibly TRBD2 on 5 matching bases. Germline V gene data show CDR1 as MDHEN and CDR2 as SYDVKM. V was trimmed by 1 base and J by 6 bases, leaving 13 bases between them. The CDR3 contains 14 residues. The CDR3 nucleotides are TGTGCCAGCAGTTTATTTCCGGGAAAGGCCGAGCAGTACTTC. Translated: CASSLFPGKAEQYF.

The rearrangement uses TRBV19 and TRBJ1-1; no definite D call. V shed 6 bases and J shed 4 bases, with 15 bases lying between them. CDR1 is LNHDA, CDR2 SQIVND, per germline (reference sequence). CDR3 length: 14 residues. The CDR3 nucleotides read TGTGCCAGTAGCTTGTGGGAGGGCGGCACTGAAGCTTTCTTT. Amino acid sequence: CASSLWEGGTEAFF.

The genes are TRBV11-2 and TRBJ1-3; D unclear. The CDR3 is made up of 14 amino acids. Looked up from germline, CDR1 is SGHAT and CDR2 is FQNNGV. The V end was cut by 5 bases, the J end by 2 bases, with 10 bases between. CDR3 nucleotide sequence: TGTGCCAGCAGCGAGGGAGTAACTGGAAACACCATATATTTT. Its translation is CASSEGVTGNTIYF.

This clone turned up a few times. The chain joins TRBV10-3 to TRBJ2-1, with 8 positions matching TRBD2. The CDR3 length is 16 residues. Germline values: CDR1 ENHRY, CDR2 SYGVKD. V shed 2 bases, J shed 4 bases, and the junction held 7 bases outside the gene matches. The CDR3 reads CAISEREGTGYNEQFF. DNA of the CDR3: TGTGCCATCAGTGAGCGGGAGGGGACGGGGTACAATGAGCAGTTCTTC.

The V gene is TRBV7-6, the J gene TRBJ2-2, with 7 bases that match TRBD2. CDR1 is SGHVS, CDR2 FNYEAQ, per germline. The V and J ends lost 5 bases and 4 bases, in that order; junction bases with no gene match: 13. This CDR3 is built from 17 residues. For the CDR3, the DNA is TGTGCCAGCAGCACACTTTCCCGCGGGAGAGGCACCGGGGAGCTGTTTTTT. The encoded protein is CASSTLSRGRGTGELFF.

The gene calls are TRBV7-2 and TRBJ2-5; TRBD2 matches at 8 bases. The CDR3 runs to 17 residues. V was clipped by 4 bases and J by 5 bases; unmatched bases: 15. Germline V gene lookup returns CDR1 SGHTA and CDR2 FQGNSA. The CDR3: CASSSGVSGVVGETQYF. Written as DNA, the CDR3 is TGTGCCAGCAGCTCGGGGGTTAGCGGGGTCGTGGGGGAGACCCAGTACTTC.

The chain couples TRBV7-2 to TRBJ1-4; 11 bases match TRBD1. Germline V lookup: CDR1 SGHTA, CDR2 FQGNSA. The CDR3 totals 14 residues. V was pared by 6 bases and J by 5 bases, with 2 bases of the junction left unmatched. CDR3 DNA sequence: TGTGCCAGCAGTCGGACAGGGGGCAATGAAAAACTGTTTTTT. It codes for CASSRTGGNEKLFF. Full variable domain (rest looked up from reference TRBV7-2 and TRBJ1-4): GAGVSQSPSNKVTEKGKDVELRCDPISGHTALYWYRQSLGQGLEFLIYFQGNSAPDKSGLPSDRFSAERTGGSVSTLTIQRTQQEDSAVYLCASSRTGGNEKLFFGSGTQLSVL.

The chain combines TRBV5-1 with TRBJ2-4, with D maybe TRBD1 (5 bases). The length of the CDR3 is 15 residues. The germline gives CDR1 SGHRS, CDR2 YFSETQ. V was clipped by 0 bases and J by 6 bases, with 13 bases between them. DNA of the CDR3: TGCGCCAGCAGCTTGGAAGGAAATCAGGGAAACATTCAGTACTTC. Residues: CASSLEGNQGNIQYF.

The chain joins TRBV11-3 to TRBJ2-7; TRBD2 agrees at 10 bases. Germline V gene lookup returns CDR1 SGHNT and CDR2 YENEEA. The trim removed 6 bases at V and 4 bases at J, leaving 3 bases unmatched. The CDR3 has 13 amino acids. CDR3 nucleotide sequence: TGTGCCAGCAGGTCTAGCGGGAGTTACGAGCAGTACTTC. The encoded protein is CASRSSGSYEQYF.

This chain joins TRBV28 and TRBJ2-1, with 8 bases aligning to TRBD2. Germline-derived CDR1 and CDR2 are MDHEN and SYDVKM. Unmatched junction bases numbered 3, after V lost 5 bases and J lost 0 bases. There are 15 residues in the CDR3. CDR3 in amino acids: CASSVAGLSYNEQFF. For the CDR3, the DNA is TGTGCCAGCAGTGTAGCGGGACTCTCCTACAATGAGCAGTTCTTC. The full variable domain, its missing parts supplied by reference TRBV28 and TRBJ2-1, is DVKVTQSSRYLVKRTGEKVFLECVQDMDHENMFWYRQDPGLGLRLIYFSYDVKMKEKGDIPEGYSVSREKKERFSLILESASTNQTSMYLCASSVAGLSYNEQFFGPGTRLTVL.

This clone was recorded a few times. A read error may account for a junction end that differs from germline. The chain carries TRBV28 and TRBJ1-4, with D possibly TRBD1 on 6 matching bases. CDR3 length: 8 residues. Germline V lookup: CDR1 MDHEN, CDR2 SYDVKM. The CDR3 loop reads CASRYRAF. The CDR3 bases are TGTGCCAGCAGATACAGGGCGTTT. The variable domain in full, completed from reference TRBV28 and TRBJ1-4, reads DVKVTQSSRYLVKRTGEKVFLECVQDMDHENMFWYRQDPGLGLRLIYFSYDVKMKEKGDIPEGYSVSREKKERFSLILESASTNQTSMYLCASRYRAFGSGTQLSVL.

Regarding this clone: The same CDR3 also results from other DNA sequences found in this sample. The chain links TRBV2 to TRBJ2-7; TRBD2 matches 16 bases. This CDR3 region has 15 residues. CDR1 and CDR2 from the germline V gene are SNHLY and FYNNEI. The junction had 0 bases not matched to a gene; V was cut back by 3 bases and J by 4 bases. CDR3 in DNA: TGTGCCAGCAGTGAGGGACTAGCGGGAGGGTACGAGCAGTACTTC. Amino acids: CASSEGLAGGYEQYF. Using reference TRBV2 and TRBJ2-7 for the parts outside the CDR3, the full variable domain is EPEVTQTPSHQVTQMGQEVILRCVPISNHLYFYWYRQILGQKVEFLVSFYNNEISEKSEIFDDQFSVERPDGSNFTLKIRSTKLEDSAMYFCASSEGLAGGYEQYFGPGTRLTVT.

CDR3 bases: TGCAGCGCCACCATTGGCGGAACGAACACCGGGGAGCTGTTTTTT. This translates into CSATIGGTNTGELFF. This sequence joins TRBV29-1 and TRBJ2-2; D ambiguous. The CDR3 loop spans 15 amino acids. Germline assignment: CDR1 SQVTM and CDR2 ANQGSEA. V lost 7 bases, J lost 0 bases, and 15 bases lay in between.

This chain connects TRBV18 to TRBJ2-7; no reliable D call. V dropped 1 base and J dropped 0 bases, with 10 bases sitting between them. Germline V gives CDR1 KGHSH, CDR2 LQKENI. The CDR3 is 15 residues long. The CDR3 here is CASSPLESSSYEQYF. The CDR3, as DNA: TGTGCCAGCTCACCACTTGAGAGTTCCTCCTACGAGCAGTACTTC. Looking up the rest from reference TRBV18 and TRBJ2-7 gives the full variable domain: NAGVMQNPRHLVRRRGQEARLRCSPMKGHSHVYWYRQLPEEGLKFMVYLQKENIIDESGMPKERFSAEFPKEGPSILRIQQVVRGDSAAYFCASSPLESSSYEQYFGPGTRLTVT.

The chain uses TRBV25-1 and TRBJ2-1, with 16 bases lining up with TRBD2. V lost 3 bases to trimming and J lost 9 bases; unmatched junction nucleotides: 8. The germline V gene has CDR1 MGHDK and CDR2 SYGVNS. The CDR3 consists of 17 residues. The CDR3 sequence is CASSESTGTSGRGEQFF. CDR3 DNA: TGTGCCAGCAGTGAGTCAACCGGGACTAGCGGGAGGGGTGAGCAGTTCTTC.

The count of this clone is one. This sequence joins TRBV9 and TRBJ2-7; TRBD2 matches at 8 bases. Trimming at V came to 1 base and at J to 7 bases, leaving 7 bases not matched to a gene. Germline values: CDR1 SGDLS, CDR2 YYNGEE. The CDR3 is 14 residues long. Written as DNA, the CDR3 is TGTGCCAGCAGCGTAAGCGGGAGCTCAGGGGAGCAGTACTTC. Protein product: CASSVSGSSGEQYF.

The chain links TRBV7-6 to TRBJ2-5; 7 bases match TRBD2. Losses at the gene ends were 5 bases for V and 1 base for J; bases not matched to a gene: 16. Germline CDR1 and CDR2: SGHVS and FNYEAQ. The CDR3 sequence is 18 residues long. The CDR3 DNA reads as TGTGCCAGCAGCAGAGGGACGAAGAGCGGGAACTCCCAAGAGACCCAGTACTTC. Encoded protein: CASSRGTKSGNSQETQYF.

This clone has a single count. The chain recombines TRBV6-6 with TRBJ2-3; D gene uncertain. From germline, CDR1 is MNHNY and CDR2 SVGAGI (reference sequence). The germline V and J ends were trimmed by 4 bases and 3 bases, with 2 bases remaining between them. This CDR3 is 11 amino acids long. CDR3 sequence reads: CASSLTDTQYF. The CDR3 DNA reads TGTGCCAGCAGTTTAACAGATACGCAGTATTTT.

The rearrangement links TRBV4-2 to TRBJ2-7; no definite D call. Germline CDR1 reads LGHNA; CDR2 reads YNFKEQ. The CDR3 totals 14 residues. Trimming pared 0 bases from V and 0 bases from J, leaving 6 bases between. The CDR3 DNA reads as TGTGCCAGCAGCCAAGAACTAACCTCCTACGAGCAGTACTTC. It codes for CASSQELTSYEQYF.